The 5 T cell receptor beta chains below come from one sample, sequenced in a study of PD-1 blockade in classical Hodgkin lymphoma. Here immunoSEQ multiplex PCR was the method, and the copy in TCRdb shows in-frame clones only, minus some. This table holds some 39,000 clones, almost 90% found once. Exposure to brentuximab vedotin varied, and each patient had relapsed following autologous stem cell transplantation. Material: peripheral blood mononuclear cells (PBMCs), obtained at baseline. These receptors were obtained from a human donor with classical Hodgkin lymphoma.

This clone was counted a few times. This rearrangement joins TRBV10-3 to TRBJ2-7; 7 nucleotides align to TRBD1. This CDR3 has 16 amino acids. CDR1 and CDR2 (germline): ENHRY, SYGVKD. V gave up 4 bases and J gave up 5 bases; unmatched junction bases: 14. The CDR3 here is CAISAPGQSVEDEQYF. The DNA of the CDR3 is TGTGCCATCAGTGCCCCGGGACAGTCCGTAGAGGACGAGCAGTACTTC.

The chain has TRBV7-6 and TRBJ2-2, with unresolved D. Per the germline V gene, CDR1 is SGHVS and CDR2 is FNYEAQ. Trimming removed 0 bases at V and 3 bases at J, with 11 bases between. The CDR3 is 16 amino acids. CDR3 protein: CASSLAVSDYTGELFF. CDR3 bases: TGTGCCAGCAGCTTAGCAGTCTCCGACTACACCGGGGAGCTGTTTTTT.

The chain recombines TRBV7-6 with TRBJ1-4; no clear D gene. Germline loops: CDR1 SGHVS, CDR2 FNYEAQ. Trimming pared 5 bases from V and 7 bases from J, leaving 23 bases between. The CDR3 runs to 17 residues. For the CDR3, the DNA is TGTGCCAGCAGCCGGAGAGTCCCGGGAGGCGAAACTGAAAAACTGTTTTTT. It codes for CASSRRVPGGETEKLFF.

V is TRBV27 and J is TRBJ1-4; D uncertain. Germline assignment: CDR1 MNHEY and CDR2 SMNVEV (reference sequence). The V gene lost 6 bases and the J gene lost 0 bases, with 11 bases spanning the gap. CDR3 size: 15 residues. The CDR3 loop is CASSPRGATNEKLFF. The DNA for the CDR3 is TGTGCCAGCAGCCCCCGGGGAGCAACTAATGAAAAACTGTTTTTT.

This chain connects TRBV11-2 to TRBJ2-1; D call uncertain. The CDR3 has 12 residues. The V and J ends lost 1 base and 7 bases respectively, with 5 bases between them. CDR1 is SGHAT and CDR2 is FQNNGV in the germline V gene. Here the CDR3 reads CASSLAVNEQFF. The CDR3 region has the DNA TGTGCCAGCAGCTTAGCGGTTAATGAGCAGTTCTTC.